Following are 28 T cell receptor beta chains from one sample sequenced in a study of blood T cells in healthy people across ages. For the second PCR, which ran for roughly 6 to 11 cycles, a sample-barcoded 5' primer and a J-beta primer mix were used. TCRdb reanalysed the 5' RACE reads using MiXCR and keeps one entry per CDR3 protein. The sample yields roughly 1,500,000 distinct CDR3 sequences, about 35% seen once. The source material was blood. The origin of the receptors is a woman in her thirties in good health.

This clonotype has only a few counts. The V gene is TRBV30, the J gene TRBJ1-2; no clear D gene. This CDR3 comprises 12 residues. Germline CDR1 is GTSNPN and CDR2 is SVGIG (reference sequence). Trimming took 4 bases from V and 1 from J, leaving 7 bases between them. The CDR3 spells CAWTEFNYGYTF. CDR3 bases: TGTGCCTGGACAGAATTTAACTATGGCTACACCTTC.

The CDR3 bases are TGTGCCTGGAGTGTAGATGGGGACACTGAAGCTTTCTTT. Encoded protein: CAWSVDGDTEAFF. The V gene is TRBV30, the J gene TRBJ1-1, with D unclear. The CDR3 totals 13 residues. V was shortened by 0 bases and J by 3 bases, with 8 bases between the two germline ends. From germline, CDR1 is GTSNPN and CDR2 SVGIG (reference sequence).

The chain employs TRBV6-4 and TRBJ2-1, with 16 positions matching TRBD2. CDR1 is MRHNA, CDR2 SNTAGT, per germline. J lost 5 bases, V lost 6 bases, and 13 bases had no gene match. The CDR3 is made up of 19 amino acids. CDR3 DNA: TGTGCCAGCAGCCCAATGGGGACTAGCGGGAGGGCCCGGGACAATGAGCAGTTCTTC. Translation: CASSPMGTSGRARDNEQFF.

On this clonotype itself: A read error may be the cause here, since a much bigger clone is one base away. The V and J genes are TRBV29-1 and TRBJ2-1; D uncertain. V gave up 4 bases and J gave up 2 bases, with 9 bases separating them. This CDR3 is 13 amino acids long. The germline V gene has CDR1 SQVTM and CDR2 ANQGSEA. CDR3 sequence: CSVAQSPYNEQFF. The CDR3 nucleotides read TGCAGCGTTGCACAGAGCCCCTACAATGAGCAGTTCTTC.

To note about this clonotype: Given a much more abundant clone one base away, this may be a read error. This chain joins TRBV12-3 or TRBV12-4 and TRBJ2-3; maybe TRBD1 (6 bases). The CDR3 runs 12 residues. The CDR3 spells CASSLGANTEYF. In DNA, the CDR3 is TGTGCCAGCAGTTTGGGGGCGAATACGGAGTATTTT.

As to this clonotype: At one end the junction does not follow the germline gene, possibly because of a read error. The J gene is TRBJ2-7, the V gene TRBV7-8; D uncertain. This CDR3 spans 14 amino acids. Germline lookup yields CDR1 SGHVS and CDR2 FQNEAQ. As DNA, the CDR3 is TGTACCAGCAGCTATGACGGCTTCTCCTACGAGCAGTACTTC. It yields the protein CTSSYDGFSYEQYF.

This clonotype was picked up a small number of times. The chain carries TRBV20-1 and TRBJ2-7; 12 bases are a match to TRBD2. The CDR3 has 15 amino acids. J lost 2 bases, V lost 3 bases, and 5 bases had no gene match. CDR1 is DFQATT and CDR2 is SNEGSKA in the germline V gene (reference sequence). The CDR3 loop is CSARKLAGGTYEQYF. For the CDR3, the DNA is TGCAGTGCTAGGAAACTAGCGGGGGGAACCTACGAGCAGTACTTC.

This clonotype has just a few counts. The V and J genes are TRBV29-1 and TRBJ2-1; 10 bases are shared with TRBD2. Trimming cost V 5 bases and J 7 bases; bases outside gene matches: 5. The germline CDR1 and CDR2 sequences are SQVTM and ANQGSEA. The CDR3 is 13 residues long. The CDR3 sequence: CSVLAGVGNEQFF. The DNA of the CDR3 is TGCAGCGTTCTAGCGGGAGTAGGTAATGAGCAGTTCTTC.

J is TRBJ2-1 and V is TRBV12-5, with 7 bases aligning to TRBD1. The V gene's germline CDR1 is LGHNT and CDR2 FRNRAP. The CDR3 runs to 17 residues. V shed 0 bases, J shed 9 bases, and the junction held 14 bases outside the gene matches. Here the CDR3 DNA reads TGTGCTAGTGGTTTGGTATATTGGGGGACAGATTACTCTGAGCAGTTCTTC. Translation: CASGLVYWGTDYSEQFF.

This clonotype was seen more than once but under ten times. The chain uses TRBV7-9 and TRBJ2-1, with 8 bases aligning to TRBD1. CDR3 size: 16 residues. Germline V gene sequence: CDR1 SEHNR, CDR2 FQNEAQ (reference sequence). Trimming at V came to 5 bases and at J to 4 bases, leaving 10 bases not matched to a gene. This CDR3 reads CASSRAGQGEYNEQFF. CDR3 coding DNA: TGTGCCAGCAGCCGCGCTGGACAGGGAGAATACAATGAGCAGTTCTTC.

This clonotype appeared a few times. The chain links TRBV18 to TRBJ1-2, with a tentative D call TRBD1 (5 bases). Trimming removed 3 bases at V and 7 bases at J, with 18 bases between. CDR1 is KGHSH and CDR2 is LQKENI in the germline V gene. There are 15 residues in the CDR3. The CDR3 spells CASSPPIGPGGGYTF. In DNA, the CDR3 is TGTGCCAGCTCACCTCCTATCGGGCCCGGGGGTGGCTACACCTTC.

This clonotype was found a few times. This chain connects TRBV4-2 to TRBJ2-7; 16 bases fit TRBD2. Germline CDR1 reads LGHNA; CDR2 reads YNFKEQ. This CDR3 is built from 20 residues. With V trimmed by 0 bases and J by 5 bases, 13 bases remained unmatched. CDR3 sequence reads: CASSQDLGTSGRAKFNEQYF. In DNA, the CDR3 is TGTGCCAGCAGCCAAGATCTAGGGACTAGCGGGAGGGCGAAGTTCAACGAGCAGTACTTC.

This clonotype appeared a few times. The chain combines TRBV27 with TRBJ2-3; a weak D match, TRBD2 (7 bases). The germline V gene has CDR1 MNHEY and CDR2 SMNVEV (reference sequence). V dropped 6 bases and J dropped 3 bases, with 19 bases sitting between them. CDR3 size: 16 residues. The DNA of the CDR3 is TGTGCCAGCAGGACATATGGGGGGGCTAGTACAGATACGCAGTATTTT. Amino acid sequence: CASRTYGGASTDTQYF.

This sequence joins TRBV20-1 and TRBJ2-5; D gene uncertain. V was pared by 6 bases and J by 2 bases, with 7 bases between. CDR1 is DFQATT, CDR2 SNEGSKA, per germline (reference sequence). The CDR3 has 11 amino acids. CDR3 sequence: CSAARQETQYF. Here the CDR3 DNA reads TGCAGTGCAGCCAGACAAGAGACCCAGTACTTC.

A single count supports this clonotype. At one end, the junction sequence differs from germline, possibly due to a read error. The rearrangement joins TRBV6-1 to TRBJ2-1; D is unresolved. Germline CDR1 and CDR2: MNHNS and SASEGT. The CDR3 has 12 residues. The CDR3 here is CASSRLEGERFF. The DNA for the CDR3 is TGTGCCAGCAGTCGTCTAGAAGGTGAGCGGTTCTTC.

The CDR3 DNA reads as TGTGCCAGCAGCTTCGGACAGGTCTACAATGAGCAGTTCTTC. This translates into CASSFGQVYNEQFF. This chain joins TRBV7-3 and TRBJ2-1; 7 nucleotides align to TRBD1. The length of the CDR3 is 14 residues. After removal of 3 bases from V and 3 bases from J, the junction contained 2 bases not matched to a gene. Germline values: CDR1 SGHTA, CDR2 FQGTGA.

This clonotype was counted ten times or more. The CDR3 DNA reads as TGCAGCGTTCGACAGGGACAAGAGACCCAGTACTTC. Amino acid sequence: CSVRQGQETQYF. V gene TRBV29-1 combines with J gene TRBJ2-5; 7 positions agree with TRBD1. This CDR3 comprises 12 residues. The trim removed 5 bases at V and 2 bases at J, leaving 2 bases unmatched. CDR1 is SQVTM, CDR2 ANQGSEA, per germline.

J is TRBJ1-2 and V is TRBV9; TRBD1 aligns across 9 bases. This CDR3 has 13 amino acids. Germline CDR1 is SGDLS and CDR2 is YYNGEE. V shed 5 bases and J 7 bases; nucleotides not matched to a gene: 6. The CDR3 loop reads CASRGDRAGGYTF. The CDR3 DNA reads TGTGCCAGCAGAGGGGACAGGGCCGGTGGCTACACCTTC.

This clonotype turned up a few times. The rearrangement joins TRBV7-2 to TRBJ2-1; 9 positions agree with TRBD2. J gave up 8 bases and V 3 bases, and 5 bases lay outside the gene matches. The CDR3 totals 14 residues. Germline CDR1 reads SGHTA; CDR2 reads FQGNSA. The CDR3 nucleotides are TGTGCCAGCAGCTTTCCCCTAGCGGGATATGAGCAGTTCTTC. This encodes CASSFPLAGYEQFF.

The table lists this clonotype with a few counts. The junction departs from germline at one end; a sequencing error may be responsible. The gene calls are TRBV7-7 and TRBJ2-5; 9 bases line up with TRBD1. Per germline, CDR1 SSHAT and CDR2 FNYEAQ (reference sequence). The CDR3 is 15 residues long. The CDR3 DNA reads TGTGCCAGCAGCACGGGACAGGGAATCCAAAAGACCCAGTACTTC. This codes for CASSTGQGIQKTQYF.

This clonotype occurred many times. V usage is TRBV29-1 and J usage is TRBJ2-1; D is unclear. The V gene lost 4 bases and the J gene lost 5 bases, with 6 bases spanning the gap. Germline V gene sequence: CDR1 SQVTM, CDR2 ANQGSEA. The CDR3 contains 11 residues. CDR3 coding DNA: TGCAGCGTTGCAGCAGACAATGAGCAGTTCTTC. Residues: CSVAADNEQFF.

This clonotype has ten or more counts. The chain employs TRBV29-1 and TRBJ2-5, with D perhaps TRBD1 or TRBD2 (5 bases each). The germline V gene has CDR1 SQVTM and CDR2 ANQGSEA. V lost 8 bases to trimming and J lost 5 bases, with 15 bases between them. The CDR3 is made up of 12 amino acids. For the CDR3, the DNA is TGCAGCACGATCGGGGACGTGGAGACCCAGTACTTC. Translating it yields CSTIGDVETQYF.

The rearrangement links TRBV12-3 or TRBV12-4 to TRBJ2-7; 7 bases match TRBD1. The V segment lost 6 bases and the J segment 5 bases; nucleotides outside the gene matches: 16. The CDR3 has 16 residues. CDR3 protein: CASSPPGLTGSHEQYF. Written as DNA, the CDR3 is TGTGCCAGCAGCCCCCCGGGTTTGACAGGGTCGCACGAGCAGTACTTC.

The J gene is TRBJ1-6, the V gene TRBV3-1, with 10 bases aligning to TRBD1. With 5 bases clipped from V and 6 bases from J, the junction kept 4 bases outside the gene matches. This CDR3 is built from 15 residues. Germline V gene lookup returns CDR1 LGHDT and CDR2 YNNKEL (reference sequence). The CDR3 protein is CASSGRQGANSPLHF. DNA of the CDR3: TGTGCCAGCAGCGGACGACAGGGGGCTAATTCACCCCTCCACTTT.

This clonotype has just a few counts. This chain links TRBV27 with TRBJ2-1, with a possible D match to TRBD2 (7 bases). This CDR3 contains 16 residues. Trimming stripped 1 base from V and 2 bases from J, with 12 bases between. Germline V gives CDR1 MNHEY, CDR2 SMNVEV (reference sequence). The DNA of the CDR3 is TGTGCCAGCAGTTTATATGCGGGGGCCCCCTACAATGAGCAGTTCTTC. Its protein is CASSLYAGAPYNEQFF.

The chain combines TRBV27 with TRBJ2-3; possibly TRBD1 for D (6 bases). Trimming shortened V by 5 bases and J by 4 bases, and 19 bases separated the two germline ends. This CDR3 region has 16 residues. Germline CDR1 is MNHEY and CDR2 is SMNVEV (reference sequence). This chain's CDR3 is CASSRYRDLSADTQYF. CDR3 nucleotide sequence: TGTGCCAGCAGTCGATACAGGGACCTGAGCGCAGATACGCAGTATTTT.

The chain joins TRBV10-1 to TRBJ2-7; 7 bases map to TRBD2. The V gene's germline CDR1 is WNHNN and CDR2 SYGVQD (reference sequence). This CDR3 has 13 residues. The ends lost 6 bases at V and 5 bases at J; junction bases unmatched: 7. This chain's CDR3 is CASSSRLANEQYF. The CDR3 nucleotides are TGCGCCAGCAGCTCCCGACTAGCCAACGAGCAGTACTTC.

A word on this clonotype: The junction does not match germline at one end; this may be a read error. The chain recombines TRBV11-2 with TRBJ2-1; 10 positions match TRBD2. The CDR3 contains 15 residues. Germline V gene sequence: CDR1 SGHAT, CDR2 FQNNGV. CDR3 coding DNA: TGTGCCAGCAGCGCCGGGACTAGCGATTACAGTGAGCAGTTCTTC. Translating it yields CASSAGTSDYSEQFF.